This paragraph covers one T cell receptor (beta chain) sequence. The CDR3 consists of 13 residues. V was trimmed by 2 bases and J by 4 bases, leaving 8 bases between them. This entry is derived from a study of blood T cell repertoires in COVID-19. As for the study in general: Collection of acute and convalescent COVID-19 samples took place in the United States, Italy and Spain.

TCRdb's copy holds only in-frame clones and misses some; the assay was immunoSEQ multiplex PCR. The data contain tens of thousands of clones, approximately 85% of them singletons. This sequence joins TRBV12-3 or TRBV12-4 and TRBJ2-5; a weak D match, TRBD2 (6 bases). Sequencing was carried out using peripheral blood. This TCR came from a human donor in a cohort sampled during active COVID-19. The CDR3 nucleotides read TGTGCCAGCAGTTTAAGCGGGCCAGAGACCCAGTACTTC. Its protein product is CASSLSGPETQYF.